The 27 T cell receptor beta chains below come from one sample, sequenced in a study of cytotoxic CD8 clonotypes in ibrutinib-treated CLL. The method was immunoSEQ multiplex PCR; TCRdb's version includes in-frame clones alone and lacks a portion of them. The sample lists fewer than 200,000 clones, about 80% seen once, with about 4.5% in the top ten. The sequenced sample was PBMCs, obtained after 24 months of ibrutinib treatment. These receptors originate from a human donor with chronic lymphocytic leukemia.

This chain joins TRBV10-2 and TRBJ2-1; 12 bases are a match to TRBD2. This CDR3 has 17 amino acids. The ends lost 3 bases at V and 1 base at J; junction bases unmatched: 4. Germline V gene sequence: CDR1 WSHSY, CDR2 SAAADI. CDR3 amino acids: CASSELAGGGSYNEQFF. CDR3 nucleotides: TGCGCCAGCAGTGAACTAGCGGGGGGCGGATCCTACAATGAGCAGTTCTTC.

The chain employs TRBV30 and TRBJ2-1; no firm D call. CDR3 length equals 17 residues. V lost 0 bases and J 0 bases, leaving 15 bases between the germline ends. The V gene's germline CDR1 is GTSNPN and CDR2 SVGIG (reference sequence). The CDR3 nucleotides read TGTGCCTGGAGTGTACGGCTCGGTTGGGCCTCCTACAATGAGCAGTTCTTC. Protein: CAWSVRLGWASYNEQFF. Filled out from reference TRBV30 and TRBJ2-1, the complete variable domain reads SQTIHQWPATLVQPVGSPLSLECTVEGTSNPNLYWYRQAAGRGLQLLFYSVGIGQISSEVPQNLSASRPQDRQFILSSKKLLLSDSGFYLCAWSVRLGWASYNEQFFGPGTRLTVL.

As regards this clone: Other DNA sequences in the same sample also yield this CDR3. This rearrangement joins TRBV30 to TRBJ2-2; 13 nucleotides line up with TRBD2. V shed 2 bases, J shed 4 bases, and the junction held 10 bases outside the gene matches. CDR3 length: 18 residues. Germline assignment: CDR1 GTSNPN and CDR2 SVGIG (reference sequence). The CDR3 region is CAWSPVRLAGGGTGELFF. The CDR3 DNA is TGTGCCTGGAGTCCAGTAAGACTAGCGGGGGGTGGCACCGGGGAGCTGTTTTTT.

In DNA, the CDR3 is TGTGCCAGCAGTGGAGCACAGGGGTCTGGGGCCAACGTCCTGACTTTC. Translation: CASSGAQGSGANVLTF. V is TRBV28 and J is TRBJ2-6, with TRBD1 matching over 7 bases. Per germline, CDR1 MDHEN and CDR2 SYDVKM. This CDR3 spans 16 amino acids. V gave up 5 bases and J gave up 1 base; unmatched junction bases: 5.

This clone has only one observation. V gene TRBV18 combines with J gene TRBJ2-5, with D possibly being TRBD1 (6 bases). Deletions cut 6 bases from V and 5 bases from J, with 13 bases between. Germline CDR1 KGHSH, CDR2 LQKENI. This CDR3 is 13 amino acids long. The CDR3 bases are TGTGCCAGCTCTCAACAGGGTGGGGAGACCCAGTACTTC. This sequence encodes CASSQQGGETQYF.

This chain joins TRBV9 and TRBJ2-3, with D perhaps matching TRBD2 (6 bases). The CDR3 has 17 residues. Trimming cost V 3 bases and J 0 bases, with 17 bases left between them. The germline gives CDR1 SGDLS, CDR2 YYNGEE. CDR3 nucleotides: TGTGCCAGCAGCGCCCTCGGGTGGAGCGGGAGCACAGATACGCAGTATTTT. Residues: CASSALGWSGSTDTQYF. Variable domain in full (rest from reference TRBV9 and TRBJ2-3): DSGVTQTPKHLITATGQRVTLRCSPRSGDLSVYWYQQSLDQGLQFLIQYYNGEERAKGNILERFSAQQFPDLHSELNLSSLELGDSALYFCASSALGWSGSTDTQYFGPGTRLTVL.

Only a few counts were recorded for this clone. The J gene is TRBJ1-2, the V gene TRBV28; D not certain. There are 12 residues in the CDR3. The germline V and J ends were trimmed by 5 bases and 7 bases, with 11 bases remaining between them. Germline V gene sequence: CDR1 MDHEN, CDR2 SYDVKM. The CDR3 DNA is TGTGCCAGCAGTCTCGGGTCTTCTGGCTACACCTTC. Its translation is CASSLGSSGYTF.

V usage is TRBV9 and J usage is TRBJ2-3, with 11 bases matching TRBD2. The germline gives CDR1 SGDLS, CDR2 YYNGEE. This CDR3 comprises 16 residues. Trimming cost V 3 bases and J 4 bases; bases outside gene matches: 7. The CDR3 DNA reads TGTGCCAGCAGCGCGGGGACTAGCGGCCTTTCAGATACGCAGTATTTT. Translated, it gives CASSAGTSGLSDTQYF. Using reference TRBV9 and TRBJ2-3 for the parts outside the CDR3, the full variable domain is DSGVTQTPKHLITATGQRVTLRCSPRSGDLSVYWYQQSLDQGLQFLIQYYNGEERAKGNILERFSAQQFPDLHSELNLSSLELGDSALYFCASSAGTSGLSDTQYFGPGTRLTVL.

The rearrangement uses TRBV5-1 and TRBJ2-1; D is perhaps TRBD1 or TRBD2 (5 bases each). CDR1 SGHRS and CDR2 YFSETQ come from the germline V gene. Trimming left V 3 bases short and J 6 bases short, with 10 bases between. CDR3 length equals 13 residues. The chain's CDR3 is CASSSGAANEQFF. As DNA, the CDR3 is TGCGCCAGCAGCTCCGGGGCAGCCAATGAGCAGTTCTTC.

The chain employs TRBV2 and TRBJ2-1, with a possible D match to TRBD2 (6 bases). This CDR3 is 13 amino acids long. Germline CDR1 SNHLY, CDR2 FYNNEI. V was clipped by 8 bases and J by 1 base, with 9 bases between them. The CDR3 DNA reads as TGTGCCAGCCGGCGGGATTCCTACAATGAGCAGTTCTTC. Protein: CASRRDSYNEQFF.

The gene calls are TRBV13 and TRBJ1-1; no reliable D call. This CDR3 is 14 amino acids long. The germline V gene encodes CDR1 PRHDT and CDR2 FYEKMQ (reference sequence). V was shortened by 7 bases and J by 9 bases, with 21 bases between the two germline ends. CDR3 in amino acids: CASTIWAAQNQAFF. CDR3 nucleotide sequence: TGTGCCAGCACCATTTGGGCAGCCCAGAACCAAGCTTTCTTT.

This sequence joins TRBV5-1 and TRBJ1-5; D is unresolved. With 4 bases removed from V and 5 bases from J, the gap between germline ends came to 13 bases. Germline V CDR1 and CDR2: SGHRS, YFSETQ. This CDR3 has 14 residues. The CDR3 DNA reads TGCGCCAGCAGCCGGATCTCTGGGGATCAGCCCCAGCATTTT. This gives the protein CASSRISGDQPQHF.

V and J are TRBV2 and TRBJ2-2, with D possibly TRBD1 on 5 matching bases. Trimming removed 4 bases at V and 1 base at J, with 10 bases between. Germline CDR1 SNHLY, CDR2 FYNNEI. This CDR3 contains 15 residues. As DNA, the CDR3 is TGTGCCAGCAGTGGTAGGGGCTTGAACACCGGGGAGCTGTTTTTT. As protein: CASSGRGLNTGELFF.

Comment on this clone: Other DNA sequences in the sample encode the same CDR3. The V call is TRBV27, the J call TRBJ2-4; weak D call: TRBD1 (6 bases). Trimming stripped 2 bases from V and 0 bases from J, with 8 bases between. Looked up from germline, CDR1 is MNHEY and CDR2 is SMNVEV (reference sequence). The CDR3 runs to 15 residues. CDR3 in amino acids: CASSLGRGAKNIQYF. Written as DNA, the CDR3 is TGTGCCAGCAGTTTAGGCAGGGGAGCCAAAAACATTCAGTACTTC.

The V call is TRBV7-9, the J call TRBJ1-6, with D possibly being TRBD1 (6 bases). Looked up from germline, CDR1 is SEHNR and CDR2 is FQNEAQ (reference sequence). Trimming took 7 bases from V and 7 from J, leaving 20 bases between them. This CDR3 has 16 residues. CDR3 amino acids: CASTSLGGAGNSPLHF. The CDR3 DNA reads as TGTGCCAGCACCTCACTAGGGGGGGCAGGGAATTCACCCCTCCACTTT.

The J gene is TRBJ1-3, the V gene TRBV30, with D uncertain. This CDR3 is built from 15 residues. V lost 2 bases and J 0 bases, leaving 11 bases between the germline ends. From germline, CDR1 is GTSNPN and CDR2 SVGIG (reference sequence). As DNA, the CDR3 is TGTGCCTGGAGTAAGAGGGATTCCTCTGGAAACACCATATATTTT. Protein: CAWSKRDSSGNTIYF. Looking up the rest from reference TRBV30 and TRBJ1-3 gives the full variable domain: SQTIHQWPATLVQPVGSPLSLECTVEGTSNPNLYWYRQAAGRGLQLLFYSVGIGQISSEVPQNLSASRPQDRQFILSSKKLLLSDSGFYLCAWSKRDSSGNTIYFGEGSWLTVV.

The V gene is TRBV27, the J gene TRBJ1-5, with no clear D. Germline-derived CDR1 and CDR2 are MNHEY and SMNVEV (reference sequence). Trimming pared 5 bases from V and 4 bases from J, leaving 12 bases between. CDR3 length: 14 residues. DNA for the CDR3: TGTGCCAGCAGTCCGTACAGCGTAAATCAGCCCCAGCATTTT. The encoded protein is CASSPYSVNQPQHF.

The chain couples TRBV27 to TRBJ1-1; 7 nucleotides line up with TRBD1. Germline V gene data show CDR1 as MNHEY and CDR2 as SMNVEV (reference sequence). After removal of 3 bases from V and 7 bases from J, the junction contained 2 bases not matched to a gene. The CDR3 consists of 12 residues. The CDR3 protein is CASSFPGGEAFF. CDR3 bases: TGTGCCAGCAGTTTCCCAGGGGGTGAAGCTTTCTTT.

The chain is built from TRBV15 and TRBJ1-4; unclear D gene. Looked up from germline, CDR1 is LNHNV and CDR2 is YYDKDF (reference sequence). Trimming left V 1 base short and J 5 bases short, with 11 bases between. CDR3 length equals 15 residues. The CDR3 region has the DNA TGTGCCACCAGCAGAGTTGAAGGGATAAATGAAAAACTGTTTTTT. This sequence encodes CATSRVEGINEKLFF.

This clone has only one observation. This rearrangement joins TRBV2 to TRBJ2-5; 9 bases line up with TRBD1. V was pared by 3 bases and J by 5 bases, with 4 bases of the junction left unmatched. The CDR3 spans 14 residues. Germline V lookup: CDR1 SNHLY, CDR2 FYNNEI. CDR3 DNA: TGTGCCAGCAGTGATTTTGGGACAGGGGAGACCCAGTACTTC. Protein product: CASSDFGTGETQYF.

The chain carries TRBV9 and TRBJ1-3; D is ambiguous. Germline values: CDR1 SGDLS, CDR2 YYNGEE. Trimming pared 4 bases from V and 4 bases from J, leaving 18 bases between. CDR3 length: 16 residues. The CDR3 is CASSYGRPLSGNTIYF. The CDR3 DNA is TGTGCCAGCAGCTACGGACGGCCGCTTTCGGGAAACACCATATATTTT.

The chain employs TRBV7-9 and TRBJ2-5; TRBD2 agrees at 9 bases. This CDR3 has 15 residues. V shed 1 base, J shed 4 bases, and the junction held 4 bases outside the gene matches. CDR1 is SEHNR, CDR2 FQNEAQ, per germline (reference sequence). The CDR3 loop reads CASSLVAGEGETQYF. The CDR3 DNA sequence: TGTGCCAGCAGCTTAGTAGCGGGAGAGGGAGAGACCCAGTACTTC. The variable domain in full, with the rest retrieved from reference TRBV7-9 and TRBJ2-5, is DTGVSQNPRHKITKRGQNVTFRCDPISEHNRLYWYRQTLGQGPEFLTYFQNEAQLEKSRLLSDRFSAERPKGSFSTLEIQRTEQGDSAMYLCASSLVAGEGETQYFGPGTRLLVL.

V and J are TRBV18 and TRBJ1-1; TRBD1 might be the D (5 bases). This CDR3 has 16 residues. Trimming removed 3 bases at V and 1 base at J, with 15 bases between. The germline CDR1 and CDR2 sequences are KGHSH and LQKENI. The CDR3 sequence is CASSPIYRGANTEAFF. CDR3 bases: TGTGCCAGCTCACCTATCTACCGGGGCGCGAACACTGAAGCTTTCTTT.

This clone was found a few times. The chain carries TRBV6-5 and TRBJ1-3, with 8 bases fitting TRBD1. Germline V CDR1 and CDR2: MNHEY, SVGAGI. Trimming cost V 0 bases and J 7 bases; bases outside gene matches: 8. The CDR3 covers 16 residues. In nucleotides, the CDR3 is TGTGCCAGCAGTTACTCACCTTGGACAGGGACGAACACCATATATTTT. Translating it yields CASSYSPWTGTNTIYF.

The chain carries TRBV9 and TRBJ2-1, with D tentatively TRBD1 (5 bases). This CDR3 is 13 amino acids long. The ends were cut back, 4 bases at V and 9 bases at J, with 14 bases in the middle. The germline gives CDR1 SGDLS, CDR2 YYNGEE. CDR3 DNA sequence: TGTGCCAGCAGCCCCACAGGCTTTGGTGAGCAGTTCTTC. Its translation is CASSPTGFGEQFF.

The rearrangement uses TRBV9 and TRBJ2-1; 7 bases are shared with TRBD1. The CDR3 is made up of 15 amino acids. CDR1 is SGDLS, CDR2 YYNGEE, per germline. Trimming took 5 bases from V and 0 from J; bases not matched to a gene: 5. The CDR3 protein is CASRGGRHSYNEQFF. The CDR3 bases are TGTGCCAGCAGAGGGGGCAGGCACTCCTACAATGAGCAGTTCTTC.

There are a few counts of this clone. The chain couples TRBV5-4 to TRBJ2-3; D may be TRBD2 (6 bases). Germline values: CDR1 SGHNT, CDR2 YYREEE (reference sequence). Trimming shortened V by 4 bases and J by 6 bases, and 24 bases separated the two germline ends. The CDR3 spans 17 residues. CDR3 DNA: TGTGCCAGCAGCCCCGGTTTTGTGCGGGGACCTACCGATACGCAGTATTTT. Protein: CASSPGFVRGPTDTQYF.